The entry below describes one TCR beta chain. Its antigen remains unknown. The data belong to a study of monozygotic twins with inflammatory bowel disease. Findings and caveats of the study: Patients with IBD had less TCRbeta diversity (inverse Simpson) than their healthy co-twins. Clonotype sharing was lower in IBD patients than healthy twins, most markedly with disease activity.

The authors used about 3,200 ng of total RNA per TCR library. With the 5' RACE reads reprocessed, TCRdb shows one record per CDR3 protein and no DNA. The sample includes about 380,000 distinct CDR3 sequences. The germline V gene has CDR1 MGHDK and CDR2 SYGVNS. The CDR3 covers 14 residues. Material: blood. This receptor was taken from a human donor with ulcerative colitis or Crohn's disease, or a healthy co-twin of an affected twin (not recorded which). The chain links TRBV25-1 to TRBJ1-4. This CDR3 is CASRRGTYNEKLFF.